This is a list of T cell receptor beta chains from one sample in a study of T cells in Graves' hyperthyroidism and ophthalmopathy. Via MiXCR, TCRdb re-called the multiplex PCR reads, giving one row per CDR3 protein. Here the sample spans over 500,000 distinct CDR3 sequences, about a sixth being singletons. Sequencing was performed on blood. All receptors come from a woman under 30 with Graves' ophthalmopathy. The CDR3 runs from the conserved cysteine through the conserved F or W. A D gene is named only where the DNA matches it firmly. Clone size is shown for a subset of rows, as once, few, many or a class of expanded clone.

CDR3 DNA: TGCGCCAGCAGCTTGGGCAGGGGGCTTGGTGAAGCTTTCTTT
CDR3 protein: CASSLGRGLGEAFF
D gene: TRBD1
CDR3 length: 14
V gene: TRBV5-1
clone size: many
J gene: TRBJ1-1

CDR3 DNA: TGTGCCAGCAGCCTCCCCTTTAGTGAGCAGTTCTTC
CDR3 protein: CASSLPFSEQFF
D gene: -
CDR3 length: 12
V gene: TRBV9
clone size: many
J gene: TRBJ2-1

CDR3 DNA: TGTGCCAGCACTAGGGACTCCTACACCGGGAAGCTGTCTTTT
CDR3 protein: CASTRDSYTGKLSF
D gene: -
CDR3 length: 14
V gene: TRBV28
clone size: -
J gene: TRBJ2-2

CDR3 DNA: TGCAGCGTTGACAGCCCGGCAATAAACTATGGCTACACCTTC
CDR3 protein: CSVDSPAINYGYTF
D gene: -
CDR3 length: 14
V gene: TRBV29-1
clone size: few
J gene: TRBJ1-2

CDR3 DNA: TGTGCCAGCAGCTTTGGACTAGCGGGGGGTACGAACACCGGGGAGCTGTTTTTT
CDR3 protein: CASSFGLAGGTNTGELFF
D gene: TRBD2
CDR3 length: 18
V gene: TRBV11-2
clone size: -
J gene: TRBJ2-2

CDR3 DNA: TGTGCCAGCAGCTTTCAGGACAGGGCCTACGAGCAGTACTTC
CDR3 protein: CASSFQDRAYEQYF
D gene: TRBD1
CDR3 length: 14
V gene: TRBV5-5
clone size: many
J gene: TRBJ2-7

CDR3 DNA: TGTGCCACCAGCAGAGTGAAGGGGGCCTACGCCAATGAGCAGTTCTTC
CDR3 protein: CATSRVKGAYANEQFF
D gene: TRBD1
CDR3 length: 16
V gene: TRBV15
clone size: -
J gene: TRBJ2-1

CDR3 DNA: TGTGCCAGCAGCCAAGATCGTGGGACAGTGAACACCGGGGAGCTGTTTTTT
CDR3 protein: CASSQDRGTVNTGELFF
D gene: TRBD1
CDR3 length: 17
V gene: TRBV3-1
clone size: few
J gene: TRBJ2-2

CDR3 DNA: TGTGCCAGCAGCTCTAGACAGGGGAACTCCTACGAGCAGTACTTC
CDR3 protein: CASSSRQGNSYEQYF
D gene: TRBD1
CDR3 length: 15
V gene: TRBV7-8
clone size: many
J gene: TRBJ2-7

CDR3 DNA: TGTGCCAGCAGTTTATCGAGGACAGCTAGCAATCAGCCCCAGCATTTT
CDR3 protein: CASSLSRTASNQPQHF
D gene: -
CDR3 length: 16
V gene: TRBV27
clone size: many
J gene: TRBJ1-5

CDR3 DNA: TGCGCCAGCAGCCAAGATACCGCCCCAGGATACCAAGAGACCCAGTACTTC
CDR3 protein: CASSQDTAPGYQETQYF
D gene: -
CDR3 length: 17
V gene: TRBV4-1
clone size: few
J gene: TRBJ2-5

CDR3 DNA: TGTGCCAGTAGTAAACAGGGGAGCAACTATGGCTACACCTTC
CDR3 protein: CASSKQGSNYGYTF
D gene: TRBD1
CDR3 length: 14
V gene: TRBV19
clone size: -
J gene: TRBJ1-2

CDR3 DNA: TGTGCCAGCAGCATTGTATCGATGAACACCGGGGAGCTGTTTTTT
CDR3 protein: CASSIVSMNTGELFF
D gene: -
CDR3 length: 15
V gene: TRBV6-1
clone size: few
J gene: TRBJ2-2

CDR3 DNA: TGCAGTGCAGCGACTAGCTTCGACACAGATACGCAGTATTTT
CDR3 protein: CSAATSFDTDTQYF
D gene: TRBD2
CDR3 length: 14
V gene: TRBV20-1
clone size: many
J gene: TRBJ2-3

CDR3 DNA: TGTGCCAGCAGCTTATGGGGCCCCGACTCCTACGAGCAGTACTTC
CDR3 protein: CASSLWGPDSYEQYF
D gene: -
CDR3 length: 15
V gene: TRBV11-2
clone size: many
J gene: TRBJ2-7

CDR3 DNA: TGTGCCAGCACCCAAAAGGGCCTCTCTCAGTTCTTC
CDR3 protein: CASTQKGLSQFF
D gene: -
CDR3 length: 12
V gene: TRBV28
clone size: many
J gene: TRBJ2-1

CDR3 DNA: TGCAGCGTTGGTTGGGACACTGAAGCTTTCTTT
CDR3 protein: CSVGWDTEAFF
D gene: -
CDR3 length: 11
V gene: TRBV29-1
clone size: few
J gene: TRBJ1-1

CDR3 DNA: TGTGCCAGCAGGGCCAGGGGGGGGGCGGCAGGGAACTCTGGCTACACCTTC
CDR3 protein: CASRARGGAAGNSGYTF
D gene: TRBD1
CDR3 length: 17
V gene: TRBV12-3/TRBV12-4
clone size: -
J gene: TRBJ1-2

CDR3 DNA: TGCGCCAGCAGCCAGAACAGGGCCACTGAAGCTTTCTTT
CDR3 protein: CASSQNRATEAFF
D gene: -
CDR3 length: 13
V gene: TRBV4-1
clone size: -
J gene: TRBJ1-1

CDR3 DNA: TGTGCCAGCAGTTCCCGTACGAGGTTAACTGGAAACACCATATATTTT
CDR3 protein: CASSSRTRLTGNTIYF
D gene: -
CDR3 length: 16
V gene: TRBV12-3/TRBV12-4
clone size: many
J gene: TRBJ1-3

CDR3 DNA: TGTGCCAGCAGCGGGACTAGCGGGCCCGAGCAGTACTTC
CDR3 protein: CASSGTSGPEQYF
D gene: TRBD2
CDR3 length: 13
V gene: TRBV13
clone size: few
J gene: TRBJ2-7

CDR3 DNA: TGTGCCAGCACCCTCATGAGGCAGGGTAAAAGCGGGGAGCTGTTTTTT
CDR3 protein: CASTLMRQGKSGELFF
D gene: -
CDR3 length: 16
V gene: TRBV6-1
clone size: -
J gene: TRBJ2-2

CDR3 DNA: TGTGCCAGCATCCAGGGGGCGAGAAATTCACCCCTCCACTTT
CDR3 protein: CASIQGARNSPLHF
D gene: TRBD1
CDR3 length: 14
V gene: TRBV28
clone size: -
J gene: TRBJ1-6

CDR3 DNA: TGTGCCACCAGCAGAGAAATCATCCAGCGGGGGTACAATGAGCAGTTCTTC
CDR3 protein: CATSREIIQRGYNEQFF
D gene: TRBD2
CDR3 length: 17
V gene: TRBV15
clone size: few
J gene: TRBJ2-1

CDR3 DNA: TGTGCCAGCAGCCCCCTCGGGGGTGGACTAGCGGGAGTTGCAGATACGCAGTATTTT
CDR3 protein: CASSPLGGGLAGVADTQYF
D gene: TRBD2
CDR3 length: 19
V gene: TRBV7-3
clone size: -
J gene: TRBJ2-3

CDR3 DNA: TGTGCCAGCAGCTCGATCAAAAGCGGGAGGTGGTCCTATGAGCAGTTCTTC
CDR3 protein: CASSSIKSGRWSYEQFF
D gene: TRBD2
CDR3 length: 17
V gene: TRBV6-2/TRBV6-3
clone size: few
J gene: TRBJ2-1

CDR3 DNA: TGCAGTGCTAGGGGAAGCAGGGGGACTGAAGCTTTCTTT
CDR3 protein: CSARGSRGTEAFF
D gene: TRBD1
CDR3 length: 13
V gene: TRBV20-1
clone size: many
J gene: TRBJ1-1

CDR3 DNA: TGTGCCAGCAGCCCCCGTCAGACAGGGGGCACAGATACGCAGTATTTT
CDR3 protein: CASSPRQTGGTDTQYF
D gene: TRBD1
CDR3 length: 16
V gene: TRBV7-8
clone size: -
J gene: TRBJ2-3

CDR3 DNA: TGCAGCGTTGAAGGTCCGATAGGGTGGGAAGCTTTCTTT
CDR3 protein: CSVEGPIGWEAFF
D gene: -
CDR3 length: 13
V gene: TRBV29-1
clone size: -
J gene: TRBJ1-1

CDR3 DNA: TGTGCCAGCAGCTCAGGGACTAGCGGGAGTCGGTTTTACTACAATGAGCAGTTCTTC
CDR3 protein: CASSSGTSGSRFYYNEQFF
D gene: TRBD2
CDR3 length: 19
V gene: TRBV7-6
clone size: -
J gene: TRBJ2-1

CDR3 DNA: TGCGCCAGCAGCCCCGCTAGTGGGGAGCAGTACTTC
CDR3 protein: CASSPASGEQYF
D gene: -
CDR3 length: 12
V gene: TRBV5-1
clone size: many
J gene: TRBJ2-7

CDR3 DNA: TGTGCCAGCAGCTTAGTCCATAGAGGTTCCAACTATGGCTACACCTTC
CDR3 protein: CASSLVHRGSNYGYTF
D gene: -
CDR3 length: 16
V gene: TRBV7-2
clone size: few
J gene: TRBJ1-2

CDR3 DNA: TGCAGTGCTAGCGGGGGGGGGCGGGGCGAGCAGTACTTC
CDR3 protein: CSASGGGRGEQYF
D gene: TRBD2
CDR3 length: 13
V gene: TRBV20-1
clone size: -
J gene: TRBJ2-7

CDR3 DNA: TGTGCCAGCAGGCCGGGACAGGGCCAAACCTCCTCTGGGGCCAACGTCCTGACTTTC
CDR3 protein: CASRPGQGQTSSGANVLTF
D gene: TRBD1
CDR3 length: 19
V gene: TRBV6-1
clone size: few
J gene: TRBJ2-6

CDR3 DNA: TGTGCCAGCAGCCCATGGCGGGGAGAGGGGAATGAAAAACTGTTTTTT
CDR3 protein: CASSPWRGEGNEKLFF
D gene: -
CDR3 length: 16
V gene: TRBV11-2
clone size: few
J gene: TRBJ1-4

CDR3 DNA: TGTGCCAGCACCCGATTTGGGGGAAGGGAAGAGACCCAGTACTTC
CDR3 protein: CASTRFGGREETQYF
D gene: -
CDR3 length: 15
V gene: TRBV13
clone size: -
J gene: TRBJ2-5

CDR3 DNA: TGTGCCAGCAGTTCAATGGGGGGGACAGGTCTCTACGAGCAGTACTTC
CDR3 protein: CASSSMGGTGLYEQYF
D gene: -
CDR3 length: 16
V gene: TRBV28
clone size: many
J gene: TRBJ2-7

CDR3 DNA: TGTGCCAGCTCACCAGAACGGCCTGAGCAGTACTTC
CDR3 protein: CASSPERPEQYF
D gene: -
CDR3 length: 12
V gene: TRBV18
clone size: few
J gene: TRBJ2-7

CDR3 DNA: TGTGCCAGTAGTCGAGTGGGGGCGGGAGGCGCCACAGATACGCAGTATTTT
CDR3 protein: CASSRVGAGGATDTQYF
D gene: TRBD2
CDR3 length: 17
V gene: TRBV19
clone size: -
J gene: TRBJ2-3

CDR3 DNA: TGTGCCAGCAGCCAAGTGGCAGGGAGCCCCTACGAGCAGTACTTC
CDR3 protein: CASSQVAGSPYEQYF
D gene: -
CDR3 length: 15
V gene: TRBV3-1
clone size: many
J gene: TRBJ2-7

CDR3 DNA: TGTGCCAGCTCACCCGAACCCCAGCTTCAGTACTTC
CDR3 protein: CASSPEPQLQYF
D gene: -
CDR3 length: 12
V gene: TRBV18
clone size: -
J gene: TRBJ2-5

CDR3 DNA: TGTGCCAGCAGCTTCCGGGACGGCAATTCACCCCTCCACTTT
CDR3 protein: CASSFRDGNSPLHF
D gene: -
CDR3 length: 14
V gene: TRBV6-1
clone size: -
J gene: TRBJ1-6